These T cell receptor beta chains were read from a single sample in a study of T cell responses to AZD1222 COVID-19 vaccine. This table comes from immunoSEQ multiplex PCR, and its TCRdb copy is limited to in-frame clones, with some not included. Among around 100,000 clones listed, 88% were seen once. Material: peripheral blood, obtained on day 0 of AZD1222 vaccination. The receptors stem from an adult in good health. CDR3s include the opening cysteine and the closing phenylalanine or tryptophan. The D gene is left open where the match is weak. Size tells how often a clone was seen (once, few, many) or the class of an expanded clone, and some rows leave it out.

clone_size,j_call,v_call,d_call,cdr3_nt,cdr3_aa
.,TRBJ2-7,TRBV28,.,TGTGCCAGCAGTACCGGACAGACCGAGCAGTACTTC,CASSTGQTEQYF
.,TRBJ2-1,TRBV6-6,.,TGTGCCAGCAGCCTACTTTTCTCAGACAGATACAATGAGCAGTTCTTC,CASSLLFSDRYNEQFF
.,TRBJ2-6,TRBV3-1/TRBV3-2,.,TGTGCCAGCAGCCAAGGCTCTGGGGCCAACGTCCTGACTTTC,CASSQGSGANVLTF
.,TRBJ2-3,TRBV7-8,.,TGTGCCAGCAGCCCCCCCCAATATACGCAGTATTTT,CASSPPQYTQYF
.,TRBJ1-1,TRBV18,.,TGTGCCAGCTCACCCCCGTCCGGGGCCACTGAAGCTTTCTTT,CASSPPSGATEAFF
.,TRBJ2-7,TRBV7-2,.,TGTGCCAGCAGCCCCCCCATGGGCCAGGGGTCCTACGAGCAGTACTTC,CASSPPMGQGSYEQYF
once,TRBJ2-1,TRBV4-1,.,TGCGCCAGCAGCCAACTCGAGCGTTCGTATGAGCAGTTCTTC,CASSQLERSYEQFF
.,TRBJ1-2,TRBV24-1,.,TGTGCCACCAGTGATCCGCACCAGCAGGGGAACTATGGCTACACCTTC,CATSDPHQQGNYGYTF
.,TRBJ1-2,TRBV4-1,.,TGCGCCAGCAGCCCTAGGACAGCCGGGGGCTATGGCTACACCTTC,CASSPRTAGGYGYTF
.,TRBJ2-1,TRBV10-3,TRBD2,TGTGCCATCAAGGCCACTAGCGGGAGTGGCAATGAGCAGTTCTTC,CAIKATSGSGNEQFF
.,TRBJ2-1,TRBV7-9,TRBD1,TGTGCCAGCAGCCGTGGACAGGGTCTATCCAATGAGCAGTTCTTC,CASSRGQGLSNEQFF
.,TRBJ2-3,TRBV3-1/TRBV3-2,.,TGTGCCAGCAGCCAAGAGGGGACAGATACGCAGTATTTT,CASSQEGTDTQYF
.,TRBJ1-5,TRBV19,.,TGTGCCAGTAGTTTCCTTGGCAATCAGCCCCAGCATTTT,CASSFLGNQPQHF
once,TRBJ2-3,TRBV27,TRBD2,TGTGCCAGCAGTATCGGACTAGCTTCGCTTAGCACAGATACGCAGTATTTT,CASSIGLASLSTDTQYF
once,TRBJ2-3,TRBV24-1,.,TGTGCCACCAGCGGCCGGCAGGGTGGGGATACGCAGTATTTT,CATSGRQGGDTQYF
.,TRBJ2-1,TRBV28,TRBD2,TGTGCCAGCAGACTAGGGAGGGCGAGCTCCTACAATGAGCAGTTCTTC,CASRLGRASSYNEQFF
once,TRBJ2-1,TRBV11-2,.,TGTGCCAGCAGCACCCCCTCCGGGAAGAACAATGAGCAGTTCTTC,CASSTPSGKNNEQFF
.,TRBJ2-1,TRBV25-1,TRBD1,TGTGCCAGCAGTGACTCCGGCCAGGGGGCCTACAATGAGCAGTTCTTC,CASSDSGQGAYNEQFF
.,TRBJ1-6,TRBV5-5,.,TGTGCCAGCGTCTTGGGAGTTTCCTATAATTCACCCCTCCACTTT,CASVLGVSYNSPLHF
few,TRBJ2-1,TRBV6-5,.,TGTGCCAGCAGCGTGGGGGCGGGTGAGCAGTTCTTC,CASSVGAGEQFF
.,TRBJ1-1,TRBV28,TRBD1,TGTGCCAGCAGTTTATATGCTCGCGGGACAGTGAACACTGAAGCTTTCTTT,CASSLYARGTVNTEAFF
.,TRBJ2-7,TRBV9,TRBD1,TGTGCCAGCAGCGCCGGGACAGGGACCTACGAGCAGTACTTC,CASSAGTGTYEQYF
.,TRBJ1-5,TRBV2,.,TGTGCCAGCAGTGAAGACAGGCCACACTATCAGCCCCAGCATTTT,CASSEDRPHYQPQHF
few,TRBJ2-7,TRBV6-2/TRBV6-3,TRBD1,TGTGCCAGCAGCCTCTACAGGGGCCAGCAGTACTTC,CASSLYRGQQYF
.,TRBJ2-7,TRBV6-6,TRBD2,TGTGCCAGCAGTTACCCCTCGGGGGGGTTCTACGAGCAGTACTTC,CASSYPSGGFYEQYF
.,TRBJ2-1,TRBV5-1,TRBD2,TGCGCCAGCAGCTTGCTGGGTAGCGGGAGGTCCTACAATGAGCAGTTCTTC,CASSLLGSGRSYNEQFF
.,TRBJ1-1,TRBV7-9,.,TGTGCCAGCAGCGACGACTCCGGTTCGCCTGAAGCTTTCTTT,CASSDDSGSPEAFF
.,TRBJ2-7,TRBV6-5,.,TGTGCCAGCAGTTACTCGAGCGAGCAGTACTTC,CASSYSSEQYF
.,TRBJ2-2,TRBV5-1,TRBD2,TGCGCCAGCAGGCGGGGGGAGAACACCGGGGAGCTGTTTTTT,CASRRGENTGELFF
.,TRBJ2-1,TRBV6-5,.,TGTGCCAGCAGTTACTACAACTACAATGAGCAGTTCTTC,CASSYYNYNEQFF
.,TRBJ2-2,TRBV3-1/TRBV3-2,.,TGTGCCAGCAGTTGGCAGAACACCGGGGAGCTGTTTTTT,CASSWQNTGELFF
.,TRBJ1-1,TRBV20-1,.,TGCAGTGCTAGTGGCGTTCTGAACACTGAAGCTTTCTTT,CSASGVLNTEAFF
.,TRBJ2-1,TRBV6-6,TRBD1,TGTGCCAGCAGGGGAATGACAGGGGCCAATGAGCAGTTCTTC,CASRGMTGANEQFF
.,TRBJ2-7,TRBV6-5,TRBD1,TGTGCCAGCAGTTACCGGGGACAGGGCGCCTACGAGCAGTACTTC,CASSYRGQGAYEQYF
many,TRBJ2-1,TRBV5-4,.,TGTGCCAGCAGCTTGGTGGTTGACAATGAGCAGTTCTTC,CASSLVVDNEQFF
once,TRBJ2-2,TRBV2,.,TGTGCCAGCAGTGAAGCCAGCCGGCCCCCCAGGCGGTTAAACACCGGGGAGCTGTTTTTT,CASSEASRPPRRLNTGELFF
.,TRBJ1-5,TRBV6-1,TRBD1,TGTGCCAGCAGTGAAGCGCAAGGGGGCTGGCGGCAGCCCCAGCATTTT,CASSEAQGGWRQPQHF
.,TRBJ2-7,TRBV27,.,TGTGCCAGCAGTAGTCGAGGGGGTCCCTACGAGCAGTACTTC,CASSSRGGPYEQYF
.,TRBJ1-3,TRBV10-3,.,TGTGCCAGCGGTACGGGACACACTGGAAACACCATATATTTT,CASGTGHTGNTIYF
.,TRBJ1-2,TRBV4-3,.,TGCGCCAGCAGCCAAGAACTGGGGCAGGGAGGAGCTAACTATGGCTACACCTTC,CASSQELGQGGANYGYTF
.,TRBJ2-1,TRBV7-8,TRBD2,TGTGCCAGCAGCTCCGTAGCGGGAGGAACCTACAATGAGCAGTTCTTC,CASSSVAGGTYNEQFF
.,TRBJ1-2,TRBV4-3,.,TGCGCCAGCAGTCGGGGGAGGGGAGACTATGGCTACACCTTC,CASSRGRGDYGYTF
.,TRBJ2-7,TRBV19,.,TGTGCCAGTAGTATCCTACTAGAAAGCTACGAGCAGTACTTC,CASSILLESYEQYF
.,TRBJ1-5,TRBV28,TRBD1,TGTGCCAGCTTCGGGACAGCTAATCAGCCCCAGCATTTT,CASFGTANQPQHF
.,TRBJ2-1,TRBV6-5,.,TGTGCCAGCAGTCACAACAATGAGCAGTTCTTC,CASSHNNEQFF
.,TRBJ1-2,TRBV7-9,.,TGTGCCAGCAGCTTAGGACCTGTGGGAGGCTACACCTTC,CASSLGPVGGYTF
once,TRBJ2-3,TRBV13,.,TGTGCCAGCAGTTCCTTCAGGGTAGATACGCAGTATTTT,CASSSFRVDTQYF
.,TRBJ1-2,TRBV4-1,.,TGCGCCAGCAGCCAAGGGCGTGGGGACTATGGCTACACCTTC,CASSQGRGDYGYTF
.,TRBJ1-1,TRBV7-2,.,TGTGCCAGCAGCCCTCGTTGGGACACTTATGAAGCTTTCTTT,CASSPRWDTYEAFF
.,TRBJ1-3,TRBV9,.,TGTGCCAGCAGCGCCGGACTTGGACCTGGAAACACCATATATTTT,CASSAGLGPGNTIYF